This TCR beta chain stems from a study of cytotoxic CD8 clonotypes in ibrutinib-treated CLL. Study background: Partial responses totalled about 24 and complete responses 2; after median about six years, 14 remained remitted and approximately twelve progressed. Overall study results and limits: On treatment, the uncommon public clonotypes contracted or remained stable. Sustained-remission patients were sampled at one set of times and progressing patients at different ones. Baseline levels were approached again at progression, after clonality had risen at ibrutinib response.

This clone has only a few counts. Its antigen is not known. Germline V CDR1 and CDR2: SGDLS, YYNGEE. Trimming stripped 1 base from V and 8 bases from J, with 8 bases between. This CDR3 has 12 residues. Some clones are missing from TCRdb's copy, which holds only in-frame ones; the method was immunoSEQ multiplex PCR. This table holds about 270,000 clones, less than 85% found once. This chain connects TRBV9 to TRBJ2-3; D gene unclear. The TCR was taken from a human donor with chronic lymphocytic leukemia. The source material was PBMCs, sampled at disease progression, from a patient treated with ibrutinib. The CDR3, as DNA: TGTGCCAGCAGCGTAATGGGTAGTACGCAGTATTTT. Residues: CASSVMGSTQYF.